This T cell receptor (beta chain) was sequenced during a study of T cell clonotyping in hematopoietic cell transplantation. The CDR3 sequence is 13 residues long. In germline, CDR1 is SGHNT, CDR2 YENEEA. Trimming took off 5 bases at V and 5 bases at J, with 12 bases between the two ends. Produced via immunoSEQ multiplex PCR; TCRdb's table is partial and in-frame only. The sample has some 28,000 clones, 82% seen once. Overall study findings and caveats: Graft donor and pretransplant recipient Inverse Simpson Index values predicted broader posttransplant TCR diversity. Pathologically expanded recipient clonotypes increased progressively from day 30 to day 180 as diversity fell.

About this clone: Its antigen is currently unknown.

Time point specified: recipient sample about 28 days before transplant, after cytoreduction. Samples: about 28 days before transplant, then days 30, 100 and 180 after. J is TRBJ2-5 and V is TRBV11-3; maybe TRBD2 (6 bases). The TCR comes from a man aged 40-55 years with acute myeloid leukemia. Some clones in this sample may be carry-over from other donors' samples. The specimen was peripheral blood mononuclear cells, collected before stem cell transplant. CDR3 residues: CASSPGTLETQYF. In nucleotides, the CDR3 is TGTGCCAGCAGCCCCGGGACTCTTGAGACCCAGTACTTC.